These 27 T cell receptor beta chains came from one sample sequenced in a study of shared clonotypes between healthy human individuals. The protocol was immunoSEQ multiplex PCR, while the TCRdb copy is restricted to in-frame clones and leaves out a portion. The sample holds 550,000 to 750,000 clones, 95% to 96% seen once. Naive CD8 cells lacked CD45RO and underwent positive selection for CCR7, leaving out terminally differentiated effector memory CD45RA+ cells. Sequenced input: naive CD8+ T cells sorted from blood. The receptors originated from a woman aged 25-40 years in good health.

This clone was seen just once. The V call is TRBV14, the J call TRBJ1-5; TRBD1 might be the D (6 bases). The CDR3 runs to 16 residues. Looked up from germline, CDR1 is SGHDN and CDR2 is FVKESK. Trimming cost V 4 bases and J 2 bases, with 15 bases left between them. CDR3 amino acids: CASSREQGRGNQPQHF. CDR3 DNA sequence: TGTGCCAGCAGCCGAGAACAGGGTCGGGGCAATCAGCCCCAGCATTTT.

This clone was recorded once. The J gene is TRBJ2-7, the V gene TRBV4-1, with D unresolved. Trimming took off 0 bases at V and 0 bases at J, with 15 bases between the two ends. The CDR3 is 17 residues long. Germline V gene lookup returns CDR1 MGHRA and CDR2 YSYEKL. In DNA form, the CDR3 reads TGCGCCAGCAGCCAAGATGTTCCGGGCACGGCCTCCTACGAGCAGTACTTC. It translates to CASSQDVPGTASYEQYF.

This rearrangement joins TRBV2 to TRBJ2-1, with 11 bases identical to TRBD1. The trim removed 6 bases at V and 3 bases at J, leaving 4 bases unmatched. This CDR3 is built from 15 residues. Germline V gene data show CDR1 as SNHLY and CDR2 as FYNNEI. DNA of the CDR3: TGTGCCAGCAGAGCCGGGACAGGGGGCTACAATGAGCAGTTCTTC. Residues: CASRAGTGGYNEQFF.

The chain uses TRBV27 and TRBJ1-5; the D is unclear. V was shortened by 5 bases and J by 2 bases, with 13 bases between the two germline ends. The CDR3 contains 15 residues. Germline V lookup: CDR1 MNHEY, CDR2 SMNVEV (reference sequence). CDR3 DNA: TGTGCCAGCAGTCCTGATAAATGGGGCAATCAGCCCCAGCATTTT. Translating gives CASSPDKWGNQPQHF.

The rearrangement joins TRBV2 to TRBJ2-7; 7 nucleotides align to TRBD1. Losses at the gene ends were 7 bases for V and 0 bases for J; bases not matched to a gene: 15. Germline V gene lookup returns CDR1 SNHLY and CDR2 FYNNEI. This CDR3 is built from 17 residues. CDR3 sequence reads: CASNLKRGQSSSYEQYF. DNA of the CDR3: TGTGCCAGCAACCTGAAGAGGGGACAGAGTAGCTCCTACGAGCAGTACTTC.

This rearrangement joins TRBV30 to TRBJ1-1; D is undetermined. The CDR3 has 13 residues. Germline loops: CDR1 GTSNPN, CDR2 SVGIG (reference sequence). V shed 2 bases and J shed 1 base, with 8 bases lying between them. For the CDR3, the DNA is TGTGCCTGGAGTTACAATAAGAACACTGAAGCTTTCTTT. Protein sequence: CAWSYNKNTEAFF.

The rearrangement joins TRBV2 to TRBJ2-7; 12 positions match TRBD2. The CDR3 is 15 amino acids. Germline CDR1 and CDR2: SNHLY and FYNNEI. V trimming: 6 bases; J trimming: 0 bases; junction bases outside the gene matches: 3. CDR3: CASSGLAGYSYEQYF. The CDR3 DNA reads TGTGCCAGCAGCGGACTAGCGGGATACTCCTACGAGCAGTACTTC. The variable domain in full, completed from reference TRBV2 and TRBJ2-7, reads EPEVTQTPSHQVTQMGQEVILRCVPISNHLYFYWYRQILGQKVEFLVSFYNNEISEKSEIFDDQFSVERPDGSNFTLKIRSTKLEDSAMYFCASSGLAGYSYEQYFGPGTRLTVT.

This clone turned up a few times. The CDR3 protein is CASTDGPPPAFF. The CDR3 DNA reads TGTGCCAGTACCGACGGACCTCCCCCAGCTTTCTTT. J is TRBJ1-1 and V is TRBV19; D is uncertain. Germline V gives CDR1 LNHDA, CDR2 SQIVND (reference sequence). V gave up 7 bases and J gave up 10 bases, with 16 bases separating them. The CDR3 consists of 12 residues.

This clone has a single count. The J gene is TRBJ2-3, the V gene TRBV5-6; 13 bases line up with TRBD2. The V gene end was trimmed by 4 bases and the J gene end by 7 bases; junction bases not matched to a gene: 6. The CDR3 runs 15 residues. Germline V CDR1 and CDR2: SGHDT, YYEEEE. CDR3 sequence reads: CASSPSTSGRNTQYF. The CDR3 DNA reads TGTGCCAGCAGCCCATCGACTAGCGGGAGGAATACGCAGTATTTT.

The chain is built from TRBV19 and TRBJ2-1; 8 bases align to TRBD2. V shed 5 bases and J 8 bases; nucleotides not matched to a gene: 14. The CDR3 is made up of 16 amino acids. Germline V lookup: CDR1 LNHDA, CDR2 SQIVND (reference sequence). In DNA form, the CDR3 reads TGTGCCAGTAGTGACCCCTTTGCGGGAGGAAGGCATGAGCAGTTCTTC. Translation: CASSDPFAGGRHEQFF.

The rearrangement links TRBV28 to TRBJ1-4, with a possible D match to TRBD1 (5 bases). Germline-derived CDR1 and CDR2 are MDHEN and SYDVKM. V lost 3 bases to trimming and J lost 11 bases, with 10 bases between them. The CDR3 contains 12 residues. The CDR3: CASSLGVGKLFF. CDR3 in DNA: TGTGCCAGCAGTTTGGGGGTGGGGAAACTGTTTTTT.

V gene TRBV7-9 combines with J gene TRBJ2-4, with 10 nucleotides matching TRBD1. The germline V gene has CDR1 SEHNR and CDR2 FQNEAQ (reference sequence). Losses at the gene ends were 4 bases for V and 1 base for J; bases not matched to a gene: 7. This CDR3 is built from 17 residues. The CDR3 DNA sequence: TGTGCCAGCAGCTCATTGACAGGGGGCCCGGCCAAAAACATTCAGTACTTC. This gives the protein CASSSLTGGPAKNIQYF. The full variable domain, rest sourced from reference TRBV7-9 and TRBJ2-4, is DTGVSQNPRHKITKRGQNVTFRCDPISEHNRLYWYRQTLGQGPEFLTYFQNEAQLEKSRLLSDRFSAERPKGSFSTLEIQRTEQGDSAMYLCASSSLTGGPAKNIQYFGAGTRLSVL.

CDR3 sequence: CASRGDRGSRETQYF. CDR3 in DNA: TGTGCCAGCAGGGGGGACAGGGGTTCTCGGGAGACCCAGTACTTC. V and J are TRBV28 and TRBJ2-7; TRBD1 aligns across 10 bases. The DNA end is a closer match to TRBJ2-5, so the J assignment may be wrong. The CDR3 is 15 amino acids. The germline V gene has CDR1 MDHEN and CDR2 SYDVKM.

The gene calls are TRBV2 and TRBJ2-1; a possible D gene is TRBD2 (6 bases). Germline CDR1 SNHLY, CDR2 FYNNEI. The CDR3 is 14 residues long. V lost 4 bases and J lost 3, with 10 bases in between. The CDR3 region has the DNA TGTGCCAGCAGTGCCGGGACTCTCTACAATGAGCAGTTCTTC. This gives the protein CASSAGTLYNEQFF.

The chain has TRBV6-1 and TRBJ1-1; D uncertain. The CDR3 is 12 amino acids. Germline loops: CDR1 MNHNS, CDR2 SASEGT. Trimming left V 2 bases short and J 1 base short, with 2 bases between. As DNA, the CDR3 is TGTGCCAGCAGTGAACCGAACACTGAAGCTTTCTTT. It codes for CASSEPNTEAFF.

The chain couples TRBV5-6 to TRBJ1-4; 8 nucleotides agree with TRBD1. The CDR3 runs to 15 residues. The germline V gene encodes CDR1 SGHDT and CDR2 YYEEEE. Germline trimming cut 5 bases from V and 8 bases from J; bases unmatched to any gene: 11. CDR3 in DNA: TGTGCCAGCAGTCCCCGGGACAGGATTTCCGAAAAACTGTTTTTT. Its translation is CASSPRDRISEKLFF.

Of note for this clone: Other DNA variants within this sample encode the same CDR3. The genes are TRBV27 and TRBJ2-7; D gene uncertain. Germline CDR1 and CDR2: MNHEY and SMNVEV (reference sequence). CDR3 size: 13 residues. The V end lost 2 bases, the J end lost 2 bases, and 7 bases lay between the germline ends. The CDR3 nucleotides read TGTGCCAGCAGTTTAGCTGGACCCTACGAGCAGTACTTC. Translation gives CASSLAGPYEQYF.

A remark on this clone: Other DNA sequences in this sample translate to the same CDR3. This chain links TRBV27 with TRBJ2-1, with unresolved D. Germline CDR1 is MNHEY and CDR2 is SMNVEV (reference sequence). This CDR3 region has 14 residues. V lost 6 bases to trimming and J lost 0 bases, with 9 bases between them. The CDR3 bases are TGTGCCAGCAGCCTCGTCGGCTCCTACAATGAGCAGTTCTTC. Translated, it gives CASSLVGSYNEQFF.

In its sample, this clone was seen once. The chain has TRBV7-2 and TRBJ2-1; D might be TRBD2 (6 bases). The CDR3 consists of 18 residues. The germline V and J ends were trimmed by 0 bases and 0 bases, with 15 bases remaining between them. Germline CDR1 SGHTA, CDR2 FQGNSA. DNA for the CDR3: TGTGCCAGCAGCTTAGCCCCTACTAGCCCGAGCTCCTACAATGAGCAGTTCTTC. Translated, it gives CASSLAPTSPSSYNEQFF.

The chain joins TRBV9 to TRBJ2-1; TRBD2 matches 12 bases. J lost 7 bases, V lost 4 bases, and 3 bases had no gene match. The CDR3 has 14 amino acids. Germline V gives CDR1 SGDLS, CDR2 YYNGEE. The CDR3 sequence: CASSSSGRVNEQFF. Here the CDR3 DNA reads TGTGCCAGCAGCTCTAGCGGGAGGGTTAATGAGCAGTTCTTC.

The chain joins TRBV7-9 to TRBJ2-1; D is possibly TRBD2 (6 bases). The germline gives CDR1 SEHNR, CDR2 FQNEAQ (reference sequence). The CDR3 totals 14 residues. V was pared by 3 bases and J by 7 bases, with 13 bases between. The CDR3 protein is CASSFGGTGNEQFF. The CDR3 DNA is TGTGCCAGCAGCTTTGGCGGGACGGGGAATGAGCAGTTCTTC.

The rearrangement joins TRBV5-5 to TRBJ2-7, with D perhaps matching TRBD1 (6 bases). Germline-derived CDR1 and CDR2 are SGHKS and YYEKEE (reference sequence). Trimming removed 0 bases from V and 3 bases from J, with 10 bases in between. There are 14 residues in the CDR3. The CDR3 loop reads CASSLGQVIYEQYF. The DNA for the CDR3 is TGTGCCAGCAGCTTGGGACAGGTAATCTACGAGCAGTACTTC.

The genes are TRBV5-1 and TRBJ2-7, with D possibly matching TRBD2 (6 bases). Germline V gene sequence: CDR1 SGHRS, CDR2 YFSETQ. The CDR3 has 16 amino acids. V was cut by 0 bases and J by 5 bases, with 18 bases left in between. CDR3 sequence reads: CASSLAVAGLGDEQYF. CDR3 bases: TGCGCCAGCAGCTTGGCGGTTGCGGGGTTGGGGGACGAGCAGTACTTC. The whole variable domain, filled in from reference TRBV5-1 and TRBJ2-7, reads KAGVTQTPRYLIKTRGQQVTLSCSPISGHRSVSWYQQTPGQGLQFLFEYFSETQRNKGNFPGRFSGRQFSNSRSEMNVSTLELGDSALYLCASSLAVAGLGDEQYFGPGTRLTVT.

This rearrangement joins TRBV10-3 to TRBJ2-2; TRBD2 matches at 10 bases. Germline V gene lookup returns CDR1 ENHRY and CDR2 SYGVKD. Trimming at V came to 8 bases and at J to 6 bases, leaving 6 bases not matched to a gene. The CDR3 sequence is 14 residues long. The DNA for the CDR3 is TGTGCCATCGGTAGCGGGAGGAGACCCGGGGAGCTGTTTTTT. Its translation is CAIGSGRRPGELFF.

This chain joins TRBV7-9 and TRBJ1-1; 7 bases are a match to TRBD1. The junction had 12 bases not matched to a gene; V was cut back by 6 bases and J by 5 bases. The germline V gene encodes CDR1 SEHNR and CDR2 FQNEAQ (reference sequence). The CDR3 is made up of 15 amino acids. CDR3 bases: TGTGCCAGCAGTATCGGTTCAGGGGGTTGGACTGAAGCTTTCTTT. This encodes CASSIGSGGWTEAFF.

The chain couples TRBV15 to TRBJ2-5, with 11 nucleotides matching TRBD2. The CDR3 spans 20 residues. Germline V gene data show CDR1 as LNHNV and CDR2 as YYDKDF (reference sequence). V trimming: 0 bases; J trimming: 5 bases; junction bases outside the gene matches: 17. CDR3 region: CATSRDWASGRPGHVETQYF. As DNA, the CDR3 is TGTGCCACCAGCAGAGATTGGGCTAGCGGGAGGCCAGGGCACGTCGAGACCCAGTACTTC.

V gene TRBV2 combines with J gene TRBJ1-1; no clear D. This CDR3 has 13 residues. Germline values: CDR1 SNHLY, CDR2 FYNNEI. V lost 10 bases and J lost 4, with 16 bases in between. CDR3 amino acids: CATKPAGGTEAFF. In nucleotides, the CDR3 is TGTGCCACCAAGCCAGCGGGCGGCACTGAAGCTTTCTTT.